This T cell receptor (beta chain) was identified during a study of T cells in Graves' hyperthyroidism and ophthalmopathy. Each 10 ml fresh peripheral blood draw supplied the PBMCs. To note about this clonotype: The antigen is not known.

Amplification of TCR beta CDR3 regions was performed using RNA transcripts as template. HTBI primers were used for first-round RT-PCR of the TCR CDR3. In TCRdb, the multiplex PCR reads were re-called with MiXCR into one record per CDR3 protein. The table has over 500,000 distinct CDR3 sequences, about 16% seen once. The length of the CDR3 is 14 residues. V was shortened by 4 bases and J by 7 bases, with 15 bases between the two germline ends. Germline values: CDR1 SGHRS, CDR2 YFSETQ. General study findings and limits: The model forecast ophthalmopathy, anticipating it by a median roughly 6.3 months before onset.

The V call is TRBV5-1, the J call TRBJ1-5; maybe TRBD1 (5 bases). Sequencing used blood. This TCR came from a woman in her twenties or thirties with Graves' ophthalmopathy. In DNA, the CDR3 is TGCGCCAGCAGCCCCGATGGGAAGGGGCAGCCCCAGCATTTT. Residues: CASSPDGKGQPQHF. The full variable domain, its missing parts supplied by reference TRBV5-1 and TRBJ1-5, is KAGVTQTPRYLIKTRGQQVTLSCSPISGHRSVSWYQQTPGQGLQFLFEYFSETQRNKGNFPGRFSGRQFSNSRSEMNVSTLELGDSALYLCASSPDGKGQPQHFGDGTRLSIL.